Sequencing of this TCR beta chain was carried out in a study of beta chain features in type 1 diabetes. For the study at large: Across every sample, 85 million to 120 million sorted cells were examined in total. Overall study results and limits: TCRB CDR3s were moderately but significantly shorter in Type 1 diabetes patients in all four CD4+ subsets.

Notes on this clone: The antigen remains undetermined.

Post-sort purity exceeded 98% for all sorted populations. Expressed TCRB transcripts were sequenced because the entire RNA isolate underwent reverse transcription. Profiling relied on immunoSEQ multiplex PCR, and the TCRdb table lists in-frame clones only, not all of them. Of around 450,000 clones listed, roughly an eighth are singletons. Germline loops: CDR1 PRHDT, CDR2 FYEKMQ (reference sequence). CDR3 length equals 14 residues. V was trimmed by 5 bases and J by 0 bases, leaving 5 bases between them. Specimen: naive CD4+ T cells from blood. This rearrangement joins TRBV13 to TRBJ2-6; D call uncertain. This receptor was obtained from a woman aged 18-35 years in good health. This chain's CDR3 is CASSRYSGANVLTF. As DNA, the CDR3 is TGTGCCAGCAGCAGGTACTCTGGGGCCAACGTCCTGACTTTC.